The T cell receptor beta chain described here comes from a study of cytomegalovirus exposure and HLA in healthy donors. The PCR used 60 Vbeta and 13 Jbeta primers. The assay was immunoSEQ multiplex PCR, and TCRdb's table has in-frame clones only and misses some. The sample records about 98,000 clones, about 74% being singletons. V was trimmed by 4 bases and J by 2 bases, leaving 9 bases between them. The CDR3 contains 13 residues. Germline values: CDR1 MNHEY, CDR2 SMNVEV (reference sequence). Material: PBMCs. The V and J genes are TRBV27 and TRBJ2-7; D is ambiguous. The source of this sequence is a male donor in good health and CMV-seronegative. The CDR3 coding sequence is TGTGCCAGCAGTTATACAGTGACCTACGAGCAGTACTTC. Its protein is CASSYTVTYEQYF.